Included here is one T cell receptor (beta chain) sequence, with context. Its antigen is currently unknown. Tumor areas were macrodissected from about five deparaffinized, unstained roughly 9.9 um sections guided by marked H&E slides. Measured with immunoSEQ multiplex PCR; TCRdb has only the in-frame clones, and not every one. This sample has a few thousand clones, with 85% to 90% found just once. The data belong to a study of T cells in lung cancer brain metastases. At the level of the study: A median approximately 340 days separated primary and brain metastasis sampling. Whole-study results and caveats: DNA fragmentation in FFPE samples may have prevented full retrieval of the infiltrating T cell repertoire. Most clones were lesion-specific, with limited overlap between paired lesions (Morisita 0.2 to 0.25).

Input material: tumor tissue from a brain metastasis. The clonotype was recovered from a woman aged 50 to 60 with non-small cell lung cancer that had spread to the brain.

The CDR3 reads CAISEPLREGRGEQYF. The CDR3 DNA is TGTGCCATCAGTGAGCCCCTGCGGGAGGGCCGCGGGGAGCAGTACTTC. V usage is TRBV10-3 and J usage is TRBJ2-7; 9 bases map to TRBD2. The CDR3 covers 16 residues. Germline CDR1 ENHRY, CDR2 SYGVKD. V lost 2 bases to trimming and J lost 7 bases; unmatched junction nucleotides: 12.